This TCR beta chain was recovered during a study of cytomegalovirus exposure and HLA in healthy donors (dated by TCRdb to 2016 to 2017). Background for the entire study: An earlier analysis of approximately 640 of the donors reported 250 to 300 Gb of sequence data and around 120 million unique TCR beta sequences from about 200 million T cells. Approximately 300 gigabases of sequencing data and around 85 million unique TCR sequences made up an early release that covered about 640 HLA-typed donors. Of the 300 to 450 genotyped donors, 81% were placed in the genetic ancestry cluster associated with self-reported Caucasian donors. The study was designed to test whether signatures of past pathogen exposure could be identified by cataloging public T cell receptors. The study used immunosequencing to profile the T cell repertoires of approximately 640 subjects and linked those repertoires to cytomegalovirus serostatus. Along with the roughly 610-subject first cohort, a separate validation cohort of around 120 different subjects was used. To predict cytomegalovirus infection status, the study combined high-throughput TCR immunosequencing, statistical association of individual TCRs with disease status, and machine learning. A later analysis re-examined previously published TCR beta repertoires from more than 650 donors and added high-resolution HLA genotyping to investigate patterns of TCR occurrence. Rather than drawing on any new phenotypic data, the later analysis identified candidate immune exposures from TCR beta sequences and the way those sequences occurred across donors. To decide whether each TCR beta V gene segment behaved as functional or pseudogenic, an earlier analysis of approximately 600 of the donors relied on high-throughput TCR beta sequencing. Donor age, sex, ethnicity and CMV serostatus were compiled alongside the repertoire data. In a later genetic analysis, genome-wide SNP genotypes for 398 of the 666 donors were used, and that subset was treated as a discovery cohort. Every repertoire in the discovery cohort had been generated on one and the same sequencing platform. HLA typing included class I and class II loci at four-digit resolution. Typing coverage varied by locus: roughly 629-640 donors for A, B, C, DRB1 and DQB1; under 550 for DQA1; approximately 570 for DPA1; about 450 for DPB1. Because of strong linkage in the cohort, roughly 5 DR-DQ haplotypes were treated as single units for association and clustering. Across 300 to 500 genotyped donors of the cohort, an average of roughly 250,000 unique TCR beta nucleotide sequences per donor were sequenced, and 15% to 20% of those sequences were non-productive.

This clone was seen a single time. Its antigen is not yet known. Per-base qualities were not stored, and no clone one base away is much larger. Points the paper makes about the study in general: Broadly in line with IMGT annotations, most TCR beta V segments showed up in productive rearrangements about 87% or about 30% of the time in an earlier analysis of several hundred of the donors. The classifier was reported to diagnose cytomegalovirus status with high specificity and sensitivity in both the original and validation cohorts. When HLA alleles, especially DR and DQ, strongly co-occurred, attributing TCR associations to individual alleles was difficult. A later analysis found that TCR association rates varied across HLA loci, with DRB1 alleles showing the most associated TCRs and HLA-C alleles the fewest. A later analysis associated 17,000 or so TCR beta sequences with specific HLA alleles at a false discovery rate of 0.05. The sequencing pipeline was judged likely to have produced a cluster of highly shared sequence variants as a technical artifact. In a later genetic analysis, a missense DCLRE1C variant was associated with V-gene and J-gene trimming of TCR beta chains, and the association was replicated in an independent cohort. According to the authors, the approach could potentially be generalized to other disease states and immunological phenotypes. Sequencing depth was assumed to be roughly uniform across donors in the presence/absence analyses, though that assumption may not hold. The study gave a list of around 170 TCR beta chains associated with cytomegalovirus. Most TCR sequences were observed very rarely across donors, whereas some public TCRs were present in many individuals. In a later analysis, several top co-occurrence clusters were reported to appear linked to parvovirus B19, influenza, CMV and Epstein-Barr virus. Because HLA typing was unavailable for some donors at each locus, only the typed subset was used in association tests. This cohort had only TCR beta chains sequenced, and the lack of alpha or paired-chain data limited which features could be detected. Compared with equally common non-associated chains, HLA-associated TCR beta chains in a later analysis were more clonally expanded and had lower generation probabilities. A further reported finding was that TCR beta sequences accurately predicted the HLA-A and HLA-B alleles for most subjects in the first cohort. Compared with the approximately 670-donor mean, donors in an Asian-associated ancestry cluster had fewer N-insertions in productive TCRs, according to a later genetic analysis. In vitro tests confirmed that a few of the cytomegalovirus-associated TCR beta chains recognize cytomegalovirus antigens. Correlated functional status among segregating V segments might reflect linkage disequilibrium, but an unknown experimental factor could not be ruled out. Most CMV-associated TCR beta chains appeared to be HLA-restricted in a later analysis, and the HLA associations seemed to be driven largely by CMV exposure. Immune exposure information for the cohort was limited to CMV serostatus. Because counts were too low, seventeen rarely observed V segments, including chromosome 9 orphons, were excluded from the earlier analysis of several hundred of the donors. Some IMGT-functional V segments, including TRBV6-2 and TRBV6-3, could not be told apart with the 87-base-pair reads, so those segments were excluded.

The library was built by means of the immunoSEQ multiplex PCR assay. A mixture of 60 forward primers for TCR Vbeta segments and 13 reverse primers for TCR Jbeta segments was used in the multiplex PCR. The CDR3 region of rearranged TCR beta genes was amplified from genomic DNA by a multiplex PCR assay. Amplified TCR beta libraries were sequenced as 87-base-pair reads on the Illumina HiSeq System. Per the source publication's procedure: A later analysis counted 65 million to 90 million unique TCR beta chains across the 550 to 800 repertoires, and some 11 million of these chains were shared by at least two donors. Raw reads were error-corrected and collapsed into unique sequences by a nearest-neighbor algorithm in which closely related sequences were merged to remove PCR and sequencing errors. Alignment of CDR3 sequences to IMGT reference sequences was used to assign V, D and J gene segments. For a sequence to be retained, a match of at least six nucleotides was required to both a V gene segment and a J gene segment. Rearrangements were classified as productive when the CDR3 lacked stop codons and remained in frame with V and J, and all other rearrangements were classified as non-productive. Following IMGT convention, CDR3 was defined as the stretch from the second conserved V-encoded cysteine up to the conserved J-encoded phenylalanine. In an earlier analysis of around 540 of the donors, sequences lacking an unambiguous match to a single V gene segment were excluded. In an earlier analysis of 587 of the donors, V segments were called functional above 56.7% productive rearrangements and were called segregating when the between-donor standard deviation exceeded 5%. To diagnose cytomegalovirus status from the catalog of TCR beta chain sequences, a statistical classification framework was built. In a later analysis, TCR nucleotide sequences were compared against IMGT/GENE-DB human TR gene sequences so that V and J genes could be assigned. In a later analysis, CDR3 sequences and most-parsimonious VDJ recombination scenarios were assigned using the TCRdist pipeline. In a later analysis, each TCR beta chain was defined by its CDR3 amino acid sequence together with its V-gene family, and reads lacking a unique V-gene family were excluded. As a way to deal with suspected cross-contamination and a sequencing artifact, a later analysis dropped approximately 590 nucleotide sequences that were highly shared and had low generation probability. In a later analysis, a clonal expansion index for each public chain was calculated from normalized within-repertoire ranks of inferred template counts. In a later analysis, generation probabilities were computed with a VDJ recombination model fitted to out-of-frame rearrangements, and the resulting probabilities were checked against IGoR. In a later analysis, TCR-TCR, TCR-HLA and TCR-CMV co-occurrence was scored with hypergeometric tests, and a repertoire-size bias correction was applied to TCR pairs. A later analysis estimated false discovery rates by permuting HLA or CMV assignments 20 times. In a later analysis, co-occurring TCRs were grouped using DBSCAN, and TCRdist sequence similarity was added for clustering within HLA-allele-positive subsets. Co-occurrence clustering excluded repertoires with fewer than 30,000 or more than 120,000 public chains, plus five with anomalous nucleotide sharing. TCRdb obtained this table from immuneACCESS and retained in-frame rearrangements with V and J assigned. These tables miss some clones; where compared with another copy, unresolved V genes account for less than half of the shortfall, and the remainder is unexplained. V and J calls and clone size are those listed in that table; D and trimming were worked out from the DNA. The sample has some 270,000 clones on record, roughly 91% of them singletons. The biggest ten clones account for 1.5% to 2% of the sample.

From the cysteine through the phenylalanine, the CDR3 covers 15 amino acids. Just the 45-base CDR3 DNA is kept, in frame starting at base 1. Looking up the germline V gene yields CDR1 WSHSY and CDR2 SAAADI. The junction shows trimming of 2 bases on V and 7 bases on J, and the gene matches do not reach 6 bases of it. In total, 630 or so healthy bone marrow donors made up the cohort. Cohort members were all nominally healthy when sampled, although unrecorded immune exposures were likely present. The donor was CMV seronegative and belonged to the group of 320 or so seronegative cohort members. A peripheral blood sample was provided by each donor, and peripheral blood mononuclear cells were used for TCR beta sequencing. The Qiagen DNeasy Blood Extraction Kit was used to extract genomic DNA from the blood cell samples.

The receptor's source is a girl aged 2 to 9 in good health and CMV-seronegative. The sequence is built from TRBV10-2 and TRBJ2-2, with TRBD1 identical over 8 junction bases. Specimen: PBMCs. The CDR3 has the sequence CASSERQGRSGELFF. The nucleotide sequence reads as follows: TGCGCCAGCAGTGAGAGACAGGGGAGGAGCGGGGAGCTGTTTTTT.